A few counts support the clone carrying this TCR beta chain. Germline lookup yields CDR1 SGHRS and CDR2 YFSETQ. CDR3 length: 14 amino acids. V lost 0 bases to trimming and J lost 1 base, with 8 bases between them. The method was immunoSEQ multiplex PCR; TCRdb's version includes in-frame clones alone and lacks a portion of them. The table shows about 73,000 clones, with 80% to 90% occurring only once. This sample was taken from a study of blood T cell repertoires in COVID-19. Sequencing input: peripheral blood. The TCR was taken from a man between 45 and 60 years old with active COVID-19. The rearrangement uses TRBV5-1 and TRBJ2-7; weak D call: TRBD2 (5 bases). CDR3 coding DNA: TGCGCCAGCAGCTTGGACTCGGGATCCTACGAGCAGTACTTC. This sequence encodes CASSLDSGSYEQYF.